In this sample, the clone carrying this T cell receptor (beta chain) turned up once. The sample is drawn from a study of a mutant IDH1 vaccine in newly diagnosed glioma. Produced via immunoSEQ multiplex PCR; TCRdb's table is partial and in-frame only. Found here are approximately 25,000 clones, approximately 93% of them singletons; the top ten hold roughly 1.3%. The time point denotes: baseline, week 1 (first vaccination visit). Specified treatment: pre-vaccination baseline after standard-of-care therapy. The donors had new WHO grade 3 or 4 astrocytomas; these were IDH1-mutant and ATRX-lost. CDR3 size: 14 residues. Trimming removed 4 bases at V and 5 bases at J, with 11 bases between. Germline CDR1 is LGHNA and CDR2 is YNFKEQ.

This TCR was recovered from a man aged 40-49 years with glioma. The sample in question was PBMCs, obtained from a glioma patient treated with radiotherapy, temozolomide or both. The rearrangement links TRBV4-2 to TRBJ1-4, with D uncertain. The CDR3 bases are TGTGCCAGCAGCCTAAATGGTGGAAATGAAAAACTGTTTTTT. Amino acid sequence: CASSLNGGNEKLFF.